A selection of T cell receptor beta chains follows, all from one sample in a study of PD-1 blockade in mismatch repair-deficient tumors. Clones were sequenced by immunoSEQ multiplex PCR, and TCRdb holds only the in-frame ones, with some missing. The table includes about 110,000 clones, roughly 80% detected once. Specimen: peripheral blood, collected approximately 14 months after starting pembrolizumab. These receptors originate from an adult with mismatch repair-deficient cancer. Each CDR3 is given with its conserved first and last residue. A D gene is named only where the DNA matches it firmly. Clone size appears in some rows only: once, few, many, or a class for an expanded clone.

TRBV19	.	TRBJ2-7	TRBD2	CASSRSGRSYEQYF	TGTGCCAGTAGTAGGAGCGGGAGGTCCTACGAGCAGTACTTC
TRBV2	.	TRBJ2-7	.	CASSAQDRRDEQYF	TGTGCCAGCAGTGCCCAGGACAGGAGGGACGAGCAGTACTTC
TRBV19	many	TRBJ2-2	TRBD1	CASIRQGGTGELFF	TGTGCCAGTATCAGACAGGGGGGCACCGGGGAGCTGTTTTTT
TRBV7-9	.	TRBJ2-2	.	CASSSVLGVTGELFF	TGTGCCAGCAGCTCTGTACTCGGGGTCACCGGGGAGCTGTTTTTT
TRBV5-6	.	TRBJ1-2	.	CASSLQGHGDGYTF	TGTGCCAGCAGCTTGCAGGGACACGGAGATGGCTACACCTTC
TRBV7-2	.	TRBJ2-2	.	CASSLRSLRELFF	TGTGCCAGCAGCTTACGTAGTCTTCGGGAGCTGTTTTTT
TRBV19	.	TRBJ1-1	.	CASNLGRGTEAFF	TGTGCCAGTAACCTAGGACGAGGGACTGAAGCTTTCTTT
TRBV21-1	.	TRBJ2-2	.	CASSFTPGTGCTGELFF	TGTGCCAGCAGCTTTACCCCCGGGACAGGGTGCACCGGGGAGCTGTTTTTT
TRBV7-3	.	TRBJ2-1	.	CASSPRLRDSDPQFF	TGTGCCAGCAGCCCCCGTCTCCGGGACTCAGACCCGCAGTTCTTC
TRBV7-2	.	TRBJ2-7	.	CASSLAGTYEQYF	TGTGCCAGCAGCTTAGCAGGAACCTACGAGCAGTACTTC